This TCR beta chain was identified during a study of blood T cells in healthy people across ages. This clonotype was recorded at least ten times. Drawn from each donor were ten milliliters of peripheral blood. Total RNA amounts of at least 5 micrograms were extracted per sample. The use of a sample-barcoded 5' primer and a J-beta primer mix characterized a second PCR of 7 to 11 cycles. Tags on each cDNA molecule came from a template-switch adaptor with 12 random nucleotides. TCRdb independently ran MiXCR on the 5' RACE reads; one entry per CDR3 protein. This table has about 640,000 distinct CDR3 sequences, roughly 53% appearing once. Sample: blood. The source of this sequence is a man in his 60s in good health.

Written as DNA, the CDR3 is TGCAGCGCCGATACAGGCCTCGCAGGGATGGAGACCCAGTACTTC. This gives the protein CSADTGLAGMETQYF. V usage is TRBV29-1 and J usage is TRBJ2-5; TRBD1 is a possible D gene (5 bases). The CDR3 sequence is 15 residues long. V dropped 7 bases and J dropped 5 bases, with 23 bases sitting between them. Germline values: CDR1 SQVTM, CDR2 ANQGSEA.